This T cell receptor (beta chain) originates from a study of blood T cell repertoires in COVID-19 (dated by TCRdb to 2019 to 2021). General notes on the study: Samples covering the acute and convalescent phases of COVID-19 were provided by collaborators in the United States, Italy and Spain. The prospective study material was composed of cDNA or gDNA derived from T cells, B-cell-depleted T cells, or PBMCs. Subjects who had been exposed to COVID-19, were actively infected with it, or had recovered from it provided the deeply sampled blood TCRbeta repertoires that made up the dataset. The repertoires were released in a freely available public database intended as a resource for research on the immune response to SARS-CoV-2. The samples were drawn from two sources: the first 160 participants of the ongoing ImmuneRACE study, and 1,000 to 1,500 subjects contributed by 6 global collaborators. A de-identified subject ID, COVID-19 status, age in years and sex were almost always included in the sample metadata. Where available, HLA class I and class II types were obtained from metadata supplied by the sample provider rather than from assay-based typing.

The CDR3 goes from the cysteine to the phenylalanine over 14 residues. Just CDR3 DNA is preserved here, 42 bases in frame from base 1. The V end loses 5 bases and the J end loses 7 bases, and a stretch of 18 bases separates them. The germline V gene (reference sequence) gives CDR1 as MNHEY and CDR2 as SMNVEV. In the case of this clone: Its antigen is currently not known. No base quality information exists; no much larger clone differs at one position.

TCRbeta CDR3 regions were amplified from genomic DNA using the immunoSEQ Assay, a bias-controlled multiplex PCR. The authors' analysis ran thus. Within the assay, amplification of reference gene primers was used to estimate how many nucleated cells each sample contained. To quantify the absolute abundance of each unique TCRbeta CDR3 rearrangement, sequence reads were collapsed and filtered. For each sample, productive Simpson clonality was calculated as the square root of Simpson's diversity index over productive rearrangements. As stored in TCRdb, this immuneACCESS dataset retains in-frame rearrangements with V and J assigned. A fraction of the clones does not appear; measured against another copy, unresolved V genes explain less than half of the discrepancy, and the remainder lacks a known reason. For V, J and clone size, that table is used; D and trimming come from the DNA. A total of approximately 490,000 clones appear in this sample, 75% to 90% of them only once. The top ten constitute around 7.9% of the sample.

Participants in the prospective study were aged about 18 to 95 years, lived in under 30 United States geographic areas, and enrolled through a virtual design. In the prospective study, cohorts were assigned on the basis of participant-reported clinical history obtained from a screening survey and a study questionnaire. For ImmuneRACE Cohort 3, a participant was defined as recovered based on two consecutive negative NP/OP PCR tests, clearance by a healthcare professional, or resolution of symptoms. Mobile phlebotomists in the prospective study collected whole blood, serum and a nasopharyngeal or oropharyngeal swab from every participant. Over an approximately 2-month period, participants in the prospective study had the option of providing additional blood draws and questionnaires. Blood samples from the prospective study were shipped frozen or at room temperature prior to DNA extraction. Results the study describes overall, beyond this receptor: The quantity of clinical and demographic metadata differed by source and by participant and was supplied without curation.

The clonotype was recovered from a woman in her sixties who had recovered from COVID-19. Input material: PBMCs or T cells enriched from blood (not recorded which). The chain uses TRBV27 and TRBJ2-7, with TRBD2 perhaps the D gene, on 6 matching bases. The CDR3 protein is CASSAGLQAREQYF. The nucleotides are TGTGCCAGCAGTGCGGGACTCCAAGCTAGAGAGCAGTACTTC.